This T cell receptor (beta chain) was profiled in a study of blood T cell repertoires in COVID-19 (dated by TCRdb to the early 2020s). A note on the overall study: Collaborator samples came from the United States, Italy and Spain and covered acute and convalescent phases of COVID-19. The material from the prospective study consisted of cDNA or gDNA derived from T cells, B-cell-depleted T cells, or PBMCs. Deeply sampled blood TCRbeta repertoires from subjects exposed to, actively infected with, or recovered from COVID-19 were included in the dataset. A freely available public database, intended as a resource for researchers studying the immune response to SARS-CoV-2, is where the repertoires were released. The samples were drawn from two sources: the first 160 participants of the ongoing ImmuneRACE study, and 1,000 to 1,500 subjects contributed by 6 global collaborators. The sample metadata nearly always contained a de-identified subject ID, COVID-19 status, age in years and sex. Where available, HLA class I and class II types were obtained from metadata supplied by the sample provider rather than from assay-based typing. Study-level results and caveats: The quantity of clinical and demographic metadata differed by source and by participant and was supplied without curation.

This clone was seen just once. No antigen is known for it. The sample holds no much larger clone one base away, and base qualities are not on file. In the prospective study, participants were 18 to 89 years old, resided in approximately 22 geographic areas of the United States, and were enrolled through a virtual design. To assign participants to cohorts, the prospective study relied on clinical history that participants themselves reported in a screening survey and a study questionnaire. Recovered participants in ImmuneRACE Cohort 3 were defined by two consecutive negative NP/OP PCR tests, clearance by a healthcare professional, or resolution of symptoms. Mobile phlebotomists in the prospective study collected whole blood, serum and a nasopharyngeal or oropharyngeal swab from every participant. Over an approximately 2-month period, participants in the prospective study had the option of providing additional blood draws and questionnaires. Before DNA extraction, prospective study blood samples were shipped either frozen or at room temperature.

TCRbeta CDR3 regions were amplified from genomic DNA by means of the immunoSEQ Assay, a bias-controlled multiplex PCR. The study's own analysis went as follows. The number of nucleated cells in each sample was estimated from the amplification of reference gene primers within the assay. Sequence reads were collapsed and filtered to measure the absolute abundance of every unique TCRbeta CDR3 rearrangement. For each sample, productive Simpson clonality was calculated by taking the square root of Simpson's diversity index across productive rearrangements. The table comes from immuneACCESS by way of TCRdb, which keeps in-frame sequences with V and J called. Part of the clones is missing from these tables; in studies checked, under half for an unresolved V gene and the rest for unknown reasons. The V and J calls and the clone size are those of that table, but D and trimming were determined from the DNA. Within this sample are about 370,000 clones, with around 91% of them counted one time only. The ten largest account for roughly 1% of the sample.

V and J are truncated by 5 bases and 7 bases respectively, leaving an intervening sequence of 12 bases. The CDR3 sequence holds 13 residues, the cysteine and phenylalanine included. Only the CDR3 part of the read is kept: 39 bases, read in frame from the first base. CDR1 and CDR2, per the germline V gene, are SGHVS and FNYEAQ. The sequencing sample was made of PBMCs or T cells enriched from blood (not recorded which). The chain is encoded by TRBV7-6 joined to TRBJ1-5; no confident D gene assignment can be made. The receptor was isolated from a man between 18 and 29 years old who had recovered from COVID-19. Read as DNA, the sequence is TGTGCCAGCAGCGCCTCACACACGCAGCCCCAGCATTTT. Translated, this gives CASSASHTQPQHF.